These 15 T cell receptor beta chains came from one sample sequenced in a study of molecular identifiers for immune sequencing clone quantification. One entry per CDR3 protein results from TCRdb running MiXCR on the PCR reads. This table has 62,000 or so distinct CDR3 sequences, around a sixth appearing once. The sample taken for sequencing was naive CD8+ T cells from blood, with Jurkat cell RNA spiked in. Specified subset: FACS-sorted CD8+CD4-CCR7+CD45RA+ naive T cells. These receptors all come from a human donor in good health. Some libraries in this study had Jurkat cell RNA spiked in.

For this clonotype: A much larger clonotype is one base distant, so this may be a read error. CDR3 nucleotides: TGCAGTGCGTCGACGGAGCAAGCCTACAATGAGCAGTTCTTC. Amino acid sequence: CSASTEQAYNEQFF. This rearrangement joins TRBV20-1 to TRBJ2-1; no firm D call. V dropped 6 bases and J dropped 2 bases, with 14 bases sitting between them. CDR3 length: 14 amino acids. Germline CDR1 and CDR2: DFQATT and SNEGSKA (reference sequence).

In this sample, this clonotype turned up many times. The V gene is TRBV7-9, the J gene TRBJ1-1; D gene unclear. Germline values: CDR1 SEHNR, CDR2 FQNEAQ (reference sequence). CDR3 length equals 13 residues. Trimming shortened V by 5 bases and J by 1 base, and 8 bases separated the two germline ends. The chain's CDR3 is CASSHTENTEAFF. The CDR3 DNA sequence: TGTGCCAGCAGCCATACGGAGAACACTGAAGCTTTCTTT.

This clonotype was found a few times. Since a much larger clone is just one base distant, this may be a read error. This sequence joins TRBV11-3 and TRBJ2-3; D not resolved. Trimming left V 4 bases short and J 7 bases short, with 12 bases between. CDR1 and CDR2 from the germline V gene are SGHNT and YENEEA. The CDR3 consists of 13 residues. CDR3 loop: CASSSPPLNTQYF. DNA for the CDR3: TGTGCCAGCAGCTCACCTCCTCTTAATACGCAGTATTTT.

This clonotype was found many times. The chain has TRBV28 and TRBJ1-6; D remains ambiguous. This CDR3 region has 13 residues. Trimming took 8 bases from V and 4 from J, leaving 9 bases between them. Germline CDR1 reads MDHEN; CDR2 reads SYDVKM. The CDR3 DNA reads as TGTGCCAGCTCGGGCGGATATAATTCACCCCTCCACTTT. Amino acid sequence: CASSGGYNSPLHF. Using reference TRBV28 and TRBJ1-6 for the parts outside the CDR3, the full variable domain is DVKVTQSSRYLVKRTGEKVFLECVQDMDHENMFWYRQDPGLGLRLIYFSYDVKMKEKGDIPEGYSVSREKKERFSLILESASTNQTSMYLCASSGGYNSPLHFGNGTRLTVT.

Details on this clonotype: Possible read error: a much larger clone is one base away. This chain joins TRBV27 and TRBJ2-3; TRBD2 agrees at 13 bases. CDR3 size: 16 residues. CDR1 MNHEY and CDR2 SMNVEV come from the germline V gene (reference sequence). CDR3 DNA: TGTGCCGGCAGTTTCGGGACTAGCGGGAACACAGATACGCAGTATTTT. Its translation is CAGSFGTSGNTDTQYF.

This clonotype appeared many times. This chain joins TRBV30 and TRBJ1-4; D is undetermined. This CDR3 has 13 residues. The V end lost 2 bases, the J end lost 0 bases, and 4 bases lay between the germline ends. Germline lookup yields CDR1 GTSNPN and CDR2 SVGIG (reference sequence). Here the CDR3 DNA reads TGTGCCTGGAGTCTTGCAACTAATGAAAAACTGTTTTTT. It encodes CAWSLATNEKLFF.

This clonotype has a count of ten or more. The V gene is TRBV29-1, the J gene TRBJ2-7, with 9 bases identical to TRBD2. Per the germline V gene, CDR1 is SQVTM and CDR2 is ANQGSEA. The ends lost 7 bases at V and 1 base at J; junction bases unmatched: 20. The CDR3 is 18 residues long. The CDR3 loop is CSERGGAKGRVFSYEQYF. The CDR3 nucleotides are TGCAGCGAACGCGGGGGGGCAAAGGGCAGGGTTTTTTCCTACGAGCAGTACTTC.

The chain employs TRBV2 and TRBJ2-5; TRBD2 matches 10 bases. There are 16 residues in the CDR3. J lost 1 base, V lost 4 bases, and 6 bases had no gene match. Germline values: CDR1 SNHLY, CDR2 FYNNEI. Here the CDR3 reads CASSGLASGSQETQYF. In nucleotides, the CDR3 is TGTGCCAGCAGTGGATTGGCTAGCGGGAGCCAAGAGACCCAGTACTTC.

The sample holds many counts of this clonotype. The chain recombines TRBV19 with TRBJ1-4; D remains unclear. The CDR3 runs to 14 residues. Germline V gene sequence: CDR1 LNHDA, CDR2 SQIVND (reference sequence). The ends were cut back, 6 bases at V and 3 bases at J, with 11 bases in the middle. In DNA form, the CDR3 reads TGTGCCAGTAGCCTCGGTACAGCTAATGAAAAACTGTTTTTT. It codes for CASSLGTANEKLFF.

A remark on this clonotype: Just one base apart from a much larger clone, this may be a read error. In DNA, the CDR3 is TGTGCCAGCAGCTTAATTACGGAGGCGGACGAGCAGTACTTC. This sequence encodes CASSLITEADEQYF. The V gene is TRBV7-6, the J gene TRBJ2-7; D may be TRBD2 (5 bases). V was shortened by 2 bases and J by 5 bases, with 13 bases between the two germline ends. This CDR3 has 14 residues. Germline-derived CDR1 and CDR2 are SGHVS and FNYEAQ.

As for this clonotype: A clone one base away is much larger, so this may be a read error. This CDR3 reads CASSYGRNTQAFF. The CDR3, as DNA: TGTGCCAGCAGTTACGGGCGGAACACTCAAGCTTTCTTT. The chain links TRBV6-5 to TRBJ1-1; no firm D call. The germline V gene has CDR1 MNHEY and CDR2 SVGAGI. The CDR3 covers 13 residues.

This clonotype was detected ten times or more. This sequence joins TRBV7-9 and TRBJ2-1; tentative D call: TRBD2 (5 bases). There are 17 residues in the CDR3. Germline loops: CDR1 SEHNR, CDR2 FQNEAQ (reference sequence). V was shortened by 4 bases and J by 10 bases, with 26 bases between the two germline ends. The CDR3 nucleotides read TGTGCCAGCAGCTACTCCCGGCCGGGGAGTCTGGACGGGGAGCAGTTCTTC. It translates to CASSYSRPGSLDGEQFF.

The sample holds a few counts of this clonotype. The CDR3 spells CAATGGATGELFF. CDR3 nucleotides: TGTGCCGCCACGGGGGGGGCCACCGGGGAGCTGTTTTTT. V and J are TRBV4-2 and TRBJ2-2, with TRBD2 identical over 8 bases. The germline CDR1 and CDR2 sequences are LGHNA and YNFKEQ. This CDR3 has 13 amino acids. With 11 bases clipped from V and 4 bases from J, the junction kept 6 bases outside the gene matches.

This clonotype was found many times. The V and J genes are TRBV28 and TRBJ1-2; a possible D gene is TRBD1 (6 bases). Trimming took 2 bases from V and 0 from J, leaving 7 bases between them. The germline gives CDR1 MDHEN, CDR2 SYDVKM. This CDR3 is built from 14 residues. DNA of the CDR3: TGTGCCAGCAGTTTAGGACAGACTAACTATGGCTACACCTTC. As protein: CASSLGQTNYGYTF.

Remarks on this clonotype: One base away lies a much larger clone, so this may be a sequencing read error. This chain joins TRBV27 and TRBJ1-5; 10 nucleotides line up with TRBD1. This CDR3 has 15 amino acids. V dropped 6 bases and J dropped 2; count of bases not matched to a gene: 4. From germline, CDR1 is MNHEY and CDR2 SMNVEV (reference sequence). The CDR3 region has the DNA TGTGCCAGCAGCGTGACAGGGGGCGGCAATCAGCCCCAGCATTTT. Translated: CASSVTGGGNQPQHF.